These 5 T cell receptor beta chains came from one sample sequenced in a study of blood T cell repertoires in COVID-19. Sequencing was performed with immunoSEQ multiplex PCR; in TCRdb, only in-frame clones are kept and a portion is missing. This table holds over 60,000 clones, roughly nine tenths found once. The sample comprised peripheral blood. These receptors all stem from a man between 60 and 75 years old with acute or convalescent COVID-19.

This chain joins TRBV12-3 or TRBV12-4 and TRBJ1-1, with 7 positions matching TRBD1. This CDR3 is 12 amino acids long. The trim removed 6 bases at V and 7 bases at J, leaving 5 bases unmatched. This CDR3 reads CASRKTGSEAFF. CDR3 nucleotides: TGTGCCAGCAGGAAGACAGGGAGTGAAGCTTTCTTT.

This chain links TRBV6-1 with TRBJ2-7; weak D call: TRBD1 (6 bases). The CDR3 totals 13 residues. Germline V gives CDR1 MNHNS, CDR2 SASEGT. The ends were cut back, 2 bases at V and 6 bases at J, with 11 bases in the middle. CDR3 DNA sequence: TGTGCCAGCAGTGAAAACAGGGCGGGCGAGCAGTACTTC. Translation: CASSENRAGEQYF.

The chain links TRBV15 to TRBJ1-4, with D tentatively TRBD1 (5 bases). Germline V gene lookup returns CDR1 LNHNV and CDR2 YYDKDF (reference sequence). With 1 base removed from V and 0 bases from J, the gap between germline ends came to 12 bases. The CDR3 contains 17 residues. CDR3 bases: TGTGCCACCAGCAGAGCAGGGCGCCGCGCAACTAATGAAAAACTGTTTTTT. Its translation: CATSRAGRRATNEKLFF. Supplemented by reference TRBV15 and TRBJ1-4, the full variable domain reads DAMVIQNPRYQVTQFGKPVTLSCSQTLNHNVMYWYQQKSSQAPKLLFHYYDKDFNNEADTPDNFQSRRPNTSFCFLDIRSPGLGDTAMYLCATSRAGRRATNEKLFFGSGTQLSVL.

This chain uses TRBV7-9 with TRBJ2-2; D is ambiguous. The CDR3 length is 14 residues. V lost 5 bases to trimming and J lost 6 bases, with 13 bases between them. Germline CDR1 SEHNR, CDR2 FQNEAQ (reference sequence). The DNA of the CDR3 is TGTGCCAGCAGCACCCCCATACGGGCCGGGGAGCTGTTTTTT. Its translation is CASSTPIRAGELFF.

This chain connects TRBV7-9 to TRBJ2-3; weak D call: TRBD1 (6 bases). This CDR3 has 15 amino acids. Germline V gene lookup returns CDR1 SEHNR and CDR2 FQNEAQ (reference sequence). Between the trimmed V and J ends, which lost 5 bases and 0 bases, there was a span of 12 bases. The CDR3 sequence is CASSPGHFSTDTQYF. The CDR3 nucleotides read TGTGCCAGCAGCCCGGGACATTTTAGCACAGATACGCAGTATTTT.